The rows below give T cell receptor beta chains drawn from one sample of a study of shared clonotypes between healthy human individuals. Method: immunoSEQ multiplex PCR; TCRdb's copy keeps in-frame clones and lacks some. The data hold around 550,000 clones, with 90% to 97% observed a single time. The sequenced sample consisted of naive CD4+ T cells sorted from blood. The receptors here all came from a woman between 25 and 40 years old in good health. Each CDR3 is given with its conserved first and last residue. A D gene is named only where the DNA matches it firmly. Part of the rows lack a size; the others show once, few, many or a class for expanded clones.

TGTGCCAGCAGCCTAGGGAGGAACACCGGGGAGCTGTTTTTT,CASSLGRNTGELFF,TRBJ2-2,TRBV5-6,.,.
TGTGCCAGTAATAAGCGGGAGGCCTCCTACAATGAGCAGTTCTTC,CASNKREASYNEQFF,TRBJ2-1,TRBV19,TRBD2,.
TGTGCCAGCAGCTTAGCGGCAGGGGATGGCTACACCTTC,CASSLAAGDGYTF,TRBJ1-2,TRBV7-9,.,few
TGTGCCAGCGTCCTTCTCACCGGCGGGAGGACTTCCTACGAGCAGTACTTC,CASVLLTGGRTSYEQYF,TRBJ2-7,TRBV5-8,TRBD2,.
TGTGCCAGCAGCCACACTAGCGGGAGGGGGAATGAGCAGTTCTTC,CASSHTSGRGNEQFF,TRBJ2-1,TRBV6-6,TRBD2,.
TGTGCCAGCAGTTTATCGGAAACCCCGGGACTAGCTTTTGCGCAGTTCTTC,CASSLSETPGLAFAQFF,TRBJ2-1,TRBV27,TRBD2,.
TGTGCCAGCAGCCGGAGGAGGAAGAAGCACACTGAAGCTTTCTTT,CASSRRRKKHTEAFF,TRBJ1-1,TRBV4-2,.,.
TGTGCCAGCAGCCAGGACAGGGTCCAGCCCCAGCATTTT,CASSQDRVQPQHF,TRBJ1-5,TRBV11-2,TRBD1,.
TGTGCCAGCAGTGTCCAGACGACGTCCCACAATGAGCAGTTCTTC,CASSVQTTSHNEQFF,TRBJ2-1,TRBV6-1,.,.
TGTGCCAGCAGCCCCAGCGGGAGCACAGATACGCAGTATTTT,CASSPSGSTDTQYF,TRBJ2-3,TRBV2,.,once
TGTGCCAGTAGTCCCCGACAGGGGGGGGAGAGCACTGAAGCTTTCTTT,CASSPRQGGESTEAFF,TRBJ1-1,TRBV19,TRBD1,once
TGTGCCAGCAGCTCCTGGACTAGCGAGAGCTCCTACGAGCAGTACTTC,CASSSWTSESSYEQYF,TRBJ2-7,TRBV11-2,TRBD2,once
TGTGCCAGCAGTAGACAGGGGGCTCGGAACACTGAAGCTTTCTTT,CASSRQGARNTEAFF,TRBJ1-1,TRBV28,TRBD1,.
TGTGCCAGCAGCCTAGCGGGGCGCACCGGGGAGCTGTTTTTT,CASSLAGRTGELFF,TRBJ2-2,TRBV2,TRBD2,.
TGTGCCTGGAACGGTGGGACTGAAGCTTTCTTT,CAWNGGTEAFF,TRBJ1-1,TRBV30,.,.
TGTGCCAGCAGTTTCAGGGGACGGGGCTACGAGCAGTACTTC,CASSFRGRGYEQYF,TRBJ2-7,TRBV27,.,.
TGTGCCAGCTCACCAACGGGGCATAGGGGCTACACCTTC,CASSPTGHRGYTF,TRBJ1-2,TRBV18,.,.
TGCAGCGTTGAGGACTTAACGAGGGAGACCCAGTACTTC,CSVEDLTRETQYF,TRBJ2-5,TRBV29-1,.,.
TGTGCCAGCAGCTTGGAAATCCCGGGGCCAGTGGGGTACGAGCAGTACTTC,CASSLEIPGPVGYEQYF,TRBJ2-7,TRBV5-4,.,.
TGCGCCAGCAGCCCCCAGACGGGGGAGCAGTACTTC,CASSPQTGEQYF,TRBJ2-7,TRBV5-1,.,once
TGTGCCAGCAGCGTAGAGGTGTCGGCCGAGCAGTACTTC,CASSVEVSAEQYF,TRBJ2-7,TRBV9,.,.
TGCAGCGTTTTTAAGTCCCCCGACAGGGGGCATACCTACGAGCAGTACTTC,CSVFKSPDRGHTYEQYF,TRBJ2-7,TRBV29-1,TRBD1,once
TGTGCCAGCAGGAACTTCGACAGGGTCTACGAGCAGTACTTC,CASRNFDRVYEQYF,TRBJ2-7,TRBV28,TRBD1,.
TGTGCCAGTAGATACCCCGGGACACGTCTGAACACTGAAGCTTTCTTT,CASRYPGTRLNTEAFF,TRBJ1-1,TRBV19,.,once
TGCGCCAGCAGCCCAGGGACAGGGGGTTTCTGGACTAATGAAAAACTGTTTTTT,CASSPGTGGFWTNEKLFF,TRBJ1-4,TRBV4-1,TRBD1,.